This T cell receptor (beta chain) was observed in a study of blood T cells in healthy people across ages. PCR was performed a second time for 7 to 11 cycles using a sample-barcoded 5' primer and a J-beta primer mix. TCRdb re-analysed the 5' RACE reads in MiXCR, keeping a single row per CDR3 protein. This sample yields over a million distinct CDR3 sequences, of which less than 45% are seen a single time; around 4% belongs to the top ten. To note about this clonotype: What it binds is not known.

Regarding the study as a whole: What prevented conclusive comparison of naive and antigen-experienced cells was that PBMCs were unsorted. Diversity estimates from one million T cells were considered underestimates.

This CDR3 region has 15 residues. From germline, CDR1 is SGHRS and CDR2 YFSETQ. The trim removed 0 bases at V and 3 bases at J, leaving 3 bases unmatched. Each individual donor underwent a draw of ten milliliters of peripheral blood. A minimum of 7 million PBMCs was isolated per sample. The chain joins TRBV5-1 to TRBJ1-3; 7 bases map to TRBD1. This sequence was found in a woman aged 18-29 years in good health. Sequenced material: blood. As DNA, the CDR3 is TGCGCCAGCAGCTTGGGACAGGGAGGTGGAAACACCATATATTTT. Encoded protein: CASSLGQGGGNTIYF.